This T cell receptor beta chain was found in a study of identifying expanded T cells in peripheral blood. The germline gives CDR1 MNHNS, CDR2 SASEGT. The V and J ends lost 2 bases and 0 bases, in that order; junction bases with no gene match: 6. The CDR3 length is 17 residues. The data were produced by immunoSEQ multiplex PCR, yet TCRdb's version contains in-frame clones alone and is incomplete. The sample includes 91,000 or so clones, approximately 91% of them seen just once. Collection occurred without any documented infections or immune events in donors. The rearrangement joins TRBV6-1 to TRBJ1-2; 10 positions agree with TRBD1. Sequences were obtained from blood. This receptor was identified in a person between 18 and 75 years old in good health. The CDR3 protein is CASSELTGGASNYGYTF. In DNA form, the CDR3 reads TGTGCCAGCAGTGAACTGACAGGGGGCGCTTCTAACTATGGCTACACCTTC.